This T cell receptor (beta chain) was captured by sequencing in a study of cytomegalovirus exposure and HLA in healthy donors. Across the whole study: Around 76% of a few hundred genotyped donors fell in the Caucasian-associated ancestry cluster.

The primer mix had 60 Vbeta and 13 Jbeta primers. Per the study methods: About 10 million shared chains were among around 80 million unique TCR beta chains counted in a later analysis. Assay used: immunoSEQ multiplex PCR; TCRdb lists only in-frame clones, some missing. V, J and clone size are those of that table, while D and trimming were read from the DNA. Among approximately 79,000 clones, 60% to 85% were seen once, and the ten largest hold around 6%. The TCR comes from a male donor in good health and CMV-seropositive. The specimen was PBMCs.

The CDR3 region is CASSAGTSDTDTQYF. For the CDR3, the DNA is TGTGCCAGCAGCGCCGGGACTAGCGACACAGATACGCAGTATTTT. The chain is built from TRBV9 and TRBJ2-3; 10 nucleotides match TRBD2. This CDR3 region has 15 residues. V dropped 3 bases and J dropped 2; count of bases not matched to a gene: 3. Per germline, CDR1 SGDLS and CDR2 YYNGEE. The whole variable domain, filled in from reference TRBV9 and TRBJ2-3, reads DSGVTQTPKHLITATGQRVTLRCSPRSGDLSVYWYQQSLDQGLQFLIQYYNGEERAKGNILERFSAQQFPDLHSELNLSSLELGDSALYFCASSAGTSDTDTQYFGPGTRLTVL.